These 30 T cell receptor beta chains originate from one sample sequenced in a study of blood T cell repertoires in COVID-19. TCRdb's table, derived via immunoSEQ multiplex PCR, lists solely in-frame clones and lacks some. Of approximately 300,000 clones in the sample, approximately 92% were seen once. Sequenced material: peripheral blood. These receptors came from a woman aged 30 to 39 with COVID-19, enrolled during active disease.

The rearrangement links TRBV30 to TRBJ2-1; 8 bases are a match to TRBD2. CDR1 is GTSNPN and CDR2 is SVGIG in the germline V gene (reference sequence). Trimming removed 2 bases from V and 4 bases from J; junction bases left unmatched: 1. This CDR3 is built from 13 residues. CDR3: CAWSPGGYNEQFF. CDR3 coding DNA: TGTGCCTGGAGTCCGGGAGGGTACAATGAGCAGTTCTTC. The complete variable domain, with remaining parts taken from reference TRBV30 and TRBJ2-1, reads SQTIHQWPATLVQPVGSPLSLECTVEGTSNPNLYWYRQAAGRGLQLLFYSVGIGQISSEVPQNLSASRPQDRQFILSSKKLLLSDSGFYLCAWSPGGYNEQFFGPGTRLTVL.

The chain employs TRBV4-3 and TRBJ2-7; weak D call: TRBD2 (6 bases). There are 16 residues in the CDR3. Trimming took off 1 base at V and 2 bases at J, with 15 bases between the two ends. Germline-derived CDR1 and CDR2 are LGHNA and YSLEER. This chain's CDR3 is CASSQAAGPPPYEQYF. CDR3 DNA: TGCGCCAGCAGCCAAGCGGCGGGACCCCCTCCCTACGAGCAGTACTTC.

The chain links TRBV3-1 (or the pseudogene TRBV3-2) to TRBJ1-4; a possible D gene is TRBD1 (6 bases). Per the germline V gene, CDR1 is LGHDT and CDR2 is YNNKEL (reference sequence). V was pared by 6 bases and J by 4 bases, with 15 bases between. This CDR3 has 15 residues. The CDR3 loop is CASSHQAGVNEKLFF. In nucleotides, the CDR3 is TGTGCCAGCAGTCACCAAGCAGGGGTTAATGAAAAACTGTTTTTT.

This clone was picked up one time. This chain links TRBV28 with TRBJ1-2; 10 bases map to TRBD1. CDR1 MDHEN and CDR2 SYDVKM come from the germline V gene. CDR3 length: 14 amino acids. Unmatched junction bases numbered 3, after V lost 1 base and J lost 7 bases. This CDR3 reads CASSLSGTGAGYTF. The DNA for the CDR3 is TGTGCCAGCAGTTTATCCGGGACAGGGGCTGGCTACACCTTC.

CDR3: CASSRTGGSEKLFF. CDR3 bases: TGTGCCAGCAGCCGGACAGGGGGAAGTGAAAAACTGTTTTTT. The rearrangement links TRBV7-9 to TRBJ1-4; 10 bases are a match to TRBD1. CDR1 SEHNR and CDR2 FQNEAQ come from the germline V gene (reference sequence). The CDR3 totals 14 residues. Losses at the gene ends were 5 bases for V and 7 bases for J; bases not matched to a gene: 4.

This clone has a count of ten or more. The chain links TRBV5-6 to TRBJ2-7; weak D call: TRBD1 (6 bases). The germline gives CDR1 SGHDT, CDR2 YYEEEE. The CDR3 runs to 11 residues. The V gene lost 4 bases and the J gene lost 11 bases, with 13 bases spanning the gap. Here the CDR3 reads CASSMDSQKYF. The CDR3 region has the DNA TGTGCCAGCAGCATGGACAGCCAAAAGTACTTC.

V gene TRBV7-9 combines with J gene TRBJ1-5; tentative D call: TRBD1 (5 bases). CDR1 is SEHNR and CDR2 is FQNEAQ in the germline V gene (reference sequence). This CDR3 has 13 residues. V gave up 6 bases and J gave up 7 bases, with 13 bases separating them. The DNA for the CDR3 is TGTGCCAGCAGTCCAGGGTGGGAACAGCCCCAGCATTTT. It is translated as CASSPGWEQPQHF.

The chain combines TRBV2 with TRBJ2-2, with 11 bases lining up with TRBD1. The CDR3 covers 15 residues. J gave up 7 bases and V 3 bases, and 4 bases lay outside the gene matches. Per germline, CDR1 SNHLY and CDR2 FYNNEI. The DNA for the CDR3 is TGTGCCAGCAGTGACTGGACAGGGGGCAGCGGGGAGCTGTTTTTT. Protein: CASSDWTGGSGELFF.

This chain joins TRBV6-5 and TRBJ2-2; D uncertain. CDR1 and CDR2 (germline): MNHEY, SVGAGI. The length of the CDR3 is 15 residues. Trimming removed 6 bases at V and 0 bases at J, with 11 bases between. The CDR3 DNA follows: TGTGCCAGCAGACGAACCAGCGCGAACACCGGGGAGCTGTTTTTT. Its translation: CASRRTSANTGELFF.

The V call is TRBV28, the J call TRBJ2-7; TRBD2 agrees at 10 bases. V lost 6 bases to trimming and J lost 2 bases; unmatched junction nucleotides: 7. Germline loops: CDR1 MDHEN, CDR2 SYDVKM. The length of the CDR3 is 15 residues. The CDR3 reads CASSTGTSDPYEQYF. CDR3 DNA sequence: TGTGCCAGCAGCACAGGGACTAGCGATCCCTACGAGCAGTACTTC.

This chain uses TRBV10-1 with TRBJ2-7; 7 nucleotides match TRBD2. V dropped 0 bases and J dropped 4; count of bases not matched to a gene: 6. The length of the CDR3 is 15 residues. Germline assignment: CDR1 WNHNN and CDR2 SYGVQD (reference sequence). The CDR3 here is CASSESRLASYEQYF. The CDR3 DNA sequence: TGCGCCAGCAGTGAGTCAAGACTAGCAAGTTACGAGCAGTACTTC.

The chain links TRBV5-4 to TRBJ2-3; no clear D gene. This CDR3 has 13 amino acids. Deletions cut 6 bases from V and 0 bases from J, with 8 bases between. The germline gives CDR1 SGHNT, CDR2 YYREEE (reference sequence). CDR3 DNA sequence: TGTGCCAGCAAGGTGACTAGCACAGATACGCAGTATTTT. Translated: CASKVTSTDTQYF.

This CDR3 is CASSFDRGDYGYTF. In DNA form, the CDR3 reads TGTGCCAGCAGCTTCGACAGGGGTGATTATGGCTACACCTTC. This chain links TRBV5-5 with TRBJ1-2, with 8 bases that match TRBD1. Germline values: CDR1 SGHKS, CDR2 YYEKEE (reference sequence). This CDR3 has 14 residues. The V gene end was trimmed by 2 bases and the J gene end by 5 bases; junction bases not matched to a gene: 5.

Worth noting for this clone: Other DNA sequences in this specimen translate into the identical CDR3. The V gene is TRBV5-1, the J gene TRBJ1-4; D not resolved. CDR1 is SGHRS and CDR2 is YFSETQ in the germline V gene. CDR3 length: 14 amino acids. V shed 0 bases and J shed 3 bases, with 6 bases lying between them. CDR3: CASSLDSSNEKLFF. The CDR3 DNA is TGCGCCAGCAGCTTGGACAGTTCTAATGAAAAACTGTTTTTT.

The genes are TRBV2 and TRBJ1-2; no clear D gene. This CDR3 region has 11 residues. Germline lookup yields CDR1 SNHLY and CDR2 FYNNEI. The germline V and J ends were trimmed by 6 bases and 11 bases, with 13 bases remaining between them. The CDR3 loop reads CASREPTTYTF. The CDR3 region has the DNA TGTGCCAGCAGGGAACCTACGACTTACACCTTC.

This chain connects TRBV19 to TRBJ2-5; 9 nucleotides align to TRBD2. The CDR3 has 13 residues. Germline lookup yields CDR1 LNHDA and CDR2 SQIVND (reference sequence). The V segment lost 6 bases and the J segment 7 bases; nucleotides outside the gene matches: 6. The CDR3 protein is CASSPGTSMTQYF. For the CDR3, the DNA is TGTGCCAGTAGCCCCGGGACTAGCATGACCCAGTACTTC.

The chain uses TRBV7-6 and TRBJ1-5; TRBD1 aligns across 9 bases. The CDR3 totals 17 residues. V gave up 1 base and J gave up 4 bases; unmatched junction bases: 8. Germline V gene lookup returns CDR1 SGHVS and CDR2 FNYEAQ. CDR3 residues: CASSLGRHRGRNQPQHF. DNA of the CDR3: TGTGCCAGCAGCTTAGGACGTCACAGGGGGCGGAATCAGCCCCAGCATTTT.

The rearrangement links TRBV18 to TRBJ1-5; 8 bases fit TRBD1. The germline V gene has CDR1 KGHSH and CDR2 LQKENI. The length of the CDR3 is 16 residues. Unmatched junction bases numbered 14, after V lost 6 bases and J lost 7 bases. In DNA, the CDR3 is TGTGCCAGCTCCCCAGCCCGGACAGGGAATACCCAGCCCCAGCATTTT. Encoded protein: CASSPARTGNTQPQHF.

The gene calls are TRBV18 and TRBJ1-6; no reliable D call. The CDR3 is 15 residues long. The V end was cut by 3 bases, the J end by 7 bases, with 13 bases between. CDR1 is KGHSH, CDR2 LQKENI, per germline. CDR3 bases: TGTGCCAGCTCACCCTCTCCTGGAGCGAATTCACCCCTCCACTTT. Amino acids: CASSPSPGANSPLHF.

The rearrangement links TRBV11-2 to TRBJ2-1; D is ambiguous. Germline lookup yields CDR1 SGHAT and CDR2 FQNNGV. V dropped 5 bases and J dropped 6 bases, with 20 bases sitting between them. This CDR3 has 16 amino acids. In nucleotides, the CDR3 is TGTGCCAGCAGCCCGAATGCGGAGCCTAGAGTCAATGAGCAGTTCTTC. It is translated as CASSPNAEPRVNEQFF.

The chain uses TRBV9 and TRBJ2-7, with 7 bases identical to TRBD2. The junction had 17 bases not matched to a gene; V was cut back by 4 bases and J by 4 bases. CDR3 length: 17 residues. Germline values: CDR1 SGDLS, CDR2 YYNGEE. In DNA, the CDR3 is TGTGCCAGCAGCCCACCTCTAGCGGAAGCCGGCAGGTACGAGCAGTACTTC. As protein: CASSPPLAEAGRYEQYF.

Here the CDR3 DNA reads TGCAGCGCCTCACAGGGGGGTAACTATGGCTACACCTTC. Encoded protein: CSASQGGNYGYTF. This chain links TRBV29-1 with TRBJ1-2; 8 bases are a match to TRBD1. The CDR3 is 13 amino acids. CDR1 and CDR2 (germline): SQVTM, ANQGSEA. The junction had 5 bases not matched to a gene; V was cut back by 7 bases and J by 1 base.

This chain uses TRBV28 with TRBJ2-1; possible D gene TRBD1, 6 bases. Germline-derived CDR1 and CDR2 are MDHEN and SYDVKM. Trimming shortened V by 6 bases and J by 0 bases, and 12 bases separated the two germline ends. CDR3 size: 15 residues. The CDR3 sequence: CASSFDRNSYNEQFF. The CDR3 bases are TGTGCCAGCAGCTTCGACAGGAACTCCTACAATGAGCAGTTCTTC.

The gene calls are TRBV3-1 (or the pseudogene TRBV3-2) and TRBJ2-1; the D gene is possibly TRBD1 (6 bases). Trimming took 0 bases from V and 6 from J, leaving 15 bases between them. This CDR3 has 16 residues. Looked up from germline, CDR1 is LGHDT and CDR2 is YNNKEL (reference sequence). The DNA of the CDR3 is TGTGCCAGCAGCCAAGACCGACCACAGGGTGTCAATGAGCAGTTCTTC. It is translated as CASSQDRPQGVNEQFF.

The V call is TRBV10-2, the J call TRBJ1-6, with TRBD1 matching 7 bases. This CDR3 has 15 residues. The V gene's germline CDR1 is WSHSY and CDR2 SAAADI. V shed 0 bases and J 7 bases; nucleotides not matched to a gene: 3. The CDR3 DNA follows: TGCGCCAGCAGTGAGTCGGGGACAGAGAATTCACCCCTCCACTTT. As protein: CASSESGTENSPLHF.

The rearrangement joins TRBV7-3 to TRBJ2-2, with 8 bases matching TRBD1. Germline CDR1 is SGHTA and CDR2 is FQGTGA. CDR3 length: 13 amino acids. The V and J ends lost 5 bases and 5 bases, in that order; junction bases with no gene match: 1. The CDR3 is CASSRTGTGELFF. Written as DNA, the CDR3 is TGTGCCAGCAGCCGGACAGGGACCGGGGAGCTGTTTTTT.

The rearrangement uses TRBV5-4 and TRBJ1-6, with 12 positions matching TRBD1. CDR1 and CDR2 from the germline V gene are SGHNT and YYREEE (reference sequence). The V gene end was trimmed by 4 bases and the J gene end by 9 bases; junction bases not matched to a gene: 5. The CDR3 has 15 amino acids. This CDR3 reads CASSQGQGAGSPLHF. The CDR3 DNA sequence: TGTGCCAGCAGCCAGGGACAGGGGGCGGGTTCACCCCTCCACTTT.

The V gene is TRBV4-1, the J gene TRBJ1-1; 8 bases line up with TRBD1. CDR1 and CDR2 (germline): MGHRA, YSYEKL. After removal of 3 bases from V and 6 bases from J, the junction contained 6 bases not matched to a gene. There are 14 residues in the CDR3. Written as DNA, the CDR3 is TGCGCCAGCAGCCATACGACAGGGGATTCTGAAGCTTTCTTT. Translation: CASSHTTGDSEAFF.

The chain carries TRBV30 and TRBJ1-1; no clear D gene. Trimming left V 0 bases short and J 3 bases short, with 5 bases between. From germline, CDR1 is GTSNPN and CDR2 SVGIG (reference sequence). The CDR3 loop spans 12 amino acids. The CDR3 nucleotides are TGTGCCTGGAGTGTCGGTGACACTGAAGCTTTCTTT. It yields the protein CAWSVGDTEAFF.

With regard to this clone: Germline and junction disagree at one end, which may indicate a read error. The rearrangement joins TRBV7-7 to TRBJ2-3, with a possible D match to TRBD1 (5 bases). Germline-derived CDR1 and CDR2 are SSHAT and FNYEAQ (reference sequence). The CDR3 loop spans 15 amino acids. As DNA, the CDR3 is TGTGCTAGCAGCTTAGGGGTGGGCCCCACAGATACGCAGTATTTT. This codes for CASSLGVGPTDTQYF. Supplemented by reference TRBV7-7 and TRBJ2-3, the full variable domain reads GAGVSQSPRYKVTKRGQDVTLRCDPISSHATLYWYQQALGQGPEFLTYFNYEAQPDKSGLPSDRFSAERPEGSISTLTIQRTEQRDSAMYRCASSLGVGPTDTQYFGPGTRLTVL.